The 9 T cell receptor beta chains reported below all come from one sample, sequenced in a study of blood T cell repertoires in COVID-19. Using immunoSEQ multiplex PCR, the repertoire was profiled, and TCRdb retains in-frame clones only, with some absent. Of a few hundred thousand clones in the sample, around 89% were seen once. The sample comprised peripheral blood. These receptors originate from a woman in her 40s who had recovered from COVID-19.

The V call is TRBV9, the J call TRBJ2-1; TRBD2 agrees at 8 bases. The trim removed 4 bases at V and 7 bases at J, leaving 13 bases unmatched. CDR3 length: 16 residues. Germline lookup yields CDR1 SGDLS and CDR2 YYNGEE. Here the CDR3 DNA reads TGTGCCAGCAGCCCCCCACTAGCGGAATATACAAATGAGCAGTTCTTC. Translated, it gives CASSPPLAEYTNEQFF.

The chain is built from TRBV4-2 and TRBJ2-7, with 11 bases matching TRBD2. Trimming cost V 3 bases and J 2 bases; bases outside gene matches: 6. This CDR3 region has 16 residues. In germline, CDR1 is LGHNA, CDR2 YNFKEQ. CDR3 bases: TGTGCCAGCAGCCAGGAACTAGCGGGGGTCACCTACGAGCAGTACTTC. Protein sequence: CASSQELAGVTYEQYF.

The rearrangement links TRBV30 to TRBJ1-5, with D perhaps matching TRBD1 (6 bases). Trimming removed 2 bases at V and 6 bases at J, with 14 bases between. Germline CDR1 GTSNPN, CDR2 SVGIG (reference sequence). This CDR3 region has 14 residues. The DNA of the CDR3 is TGTGCCTGGAGTCGTGCAGGGGTAGTTCAGCCCCAGCATTTT. Its translation is CAWSRAGVVQPQHF. Combining the CDR3 with reference TRBV30 and TRBJ1-5 gives the whole variable domain SQTIHQWPATLVQPVGSPLSLECTVEGTSNPNLYWYRQAAGRGLQLLFYSVGIGQISSEVPQNLSASRPQDRQFILSSKKLLLSDSGFYLCAWSRAGVVQPQHFGDGTRLSIL.

V usage is TRBV6-5 and J usage is TRBJ1-1, with TRBD1 matching 7 bases. In germline, CDR1 is MNHEY, CDR2 SVGAGI. The CDR3 length is 13 residues. V was pared by 2 bases and J by 10 bases, with 7 bases of the junction left unmatched. CDR3 in amino acids: CASSYTLQGRAFF. The CDR3 DNA reads as TGTGCCAGCAGTTACACTCTACAGGGGCGAGCTTTCTTT.

V gene TRBV12-1 combines with J gene TRBJ2-5; the D segment call TRBD2 is taken from the table without a DNA check. TRBV12-1 is a pseudogene locus. CDR3 length equals 17 residues. For the CDR3, the DNA is TGTGCCAGCAGCACGCCCTTCGGACTAGCGGGACCAGAGACCCAGTACTTC. This codes for CASSTPFGLAGPETQYF.

On this clone itself: In the same sample, other DNA sequences code for this CDR3. The rearrangement links TRBV5-1 to TRBJ2-5, with 9 bases that match TRBD2. The CDR3 has 16 residues. The V segment lost 4 bases and the J segment 5 bases; nucleotides outside the gene matches: 12. The V gene's germline CDR1 is SGHRS and CDR2 YFSETQ. Here the CDR3 reads CASSPRGSGSVETQYF. In DNA form, the CDR3 reads TGCGCCAGCAGCCCCCGCGGTAGCGGGAGCGTGGAGACCCAGTACTTC.

The V gene is TRBV21-1, the J gene TRBJ2-3; the DNA was not compared with TRBD1, the D call given in the table. TRBV21-1 constitutes a pseudogene. The CDR3 is 17 amino acids. The DNA for the CDR3 is TGTGCCAGCAGCAAAGCGGGGACAGGGGCCAGATCGGATACGCAGTATTTT. Translating it yields CASSKAGTGARSDTQYF.

This chain uses TRBV23-1 with TRBJ1-1; unclear D gene. TRBV23-1 is an open reading frame, and its role is uncertain. CDR3 length equals 16 residues. V lost 3 bases and J 0 bases, leaving 14 bases between the germline ends. Here the CDR3 reads CASSHGQANMNTEAFF. DNA of the CDR3: TGCGCCAGCAGTCATGGGCAGGCGAACATGAACACTGAAGCTTTCTTT.

The chain is built from TRBV6-5 and TRBJ2-5; D is perhaps TRBD1 (6 bases). The CDR3 spans 13 residues. The germline V gene encodes CDR1 MNHEY and CDR2 SVGAGI. The V and J ends lost 8 bases and 5 bases respectively, with 15 bases between them. The CDR3 coding sequence is TGTGCCAGCGGGAACCGGGACATTGAGACCCAGTACTTC. Translating gives CASGNRDIETQYF.